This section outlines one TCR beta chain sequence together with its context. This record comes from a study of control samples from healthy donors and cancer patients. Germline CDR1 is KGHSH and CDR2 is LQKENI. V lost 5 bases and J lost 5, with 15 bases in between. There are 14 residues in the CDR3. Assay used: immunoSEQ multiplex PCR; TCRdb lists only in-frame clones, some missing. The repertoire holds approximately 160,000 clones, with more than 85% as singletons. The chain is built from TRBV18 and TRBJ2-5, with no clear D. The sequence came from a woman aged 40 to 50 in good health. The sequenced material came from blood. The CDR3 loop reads CASSLDLGSETQYF. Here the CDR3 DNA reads TGTGCCAGCTCATTAGATCTTGGGTCGGAGACCCAGTACTTC.